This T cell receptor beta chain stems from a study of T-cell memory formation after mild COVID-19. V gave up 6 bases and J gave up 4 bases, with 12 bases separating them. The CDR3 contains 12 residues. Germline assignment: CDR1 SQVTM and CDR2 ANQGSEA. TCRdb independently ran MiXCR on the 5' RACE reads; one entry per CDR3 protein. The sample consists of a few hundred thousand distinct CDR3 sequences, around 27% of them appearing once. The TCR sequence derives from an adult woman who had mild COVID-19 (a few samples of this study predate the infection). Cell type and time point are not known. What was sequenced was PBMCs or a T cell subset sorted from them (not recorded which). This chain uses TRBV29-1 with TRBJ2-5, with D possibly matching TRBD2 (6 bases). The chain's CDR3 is CSVVSGGETQYF. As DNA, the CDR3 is TGCAGCGTGGTTAGCGGTGGAGAGACCCAGTACTTC. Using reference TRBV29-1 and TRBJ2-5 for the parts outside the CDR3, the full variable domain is SAVISQKPSRDICQRGTSLTIQCQVDSQVTMMFWYRQQPGQSLTLIATANQGSEATYESGFVIDKFPISRPNLTFSTLTVSNMSPEDSSIYLCSVVSGGETQYFGPGTRLLVL.